This TCR beta chain emerged from a study of T-cell memory formation after mild COVID-19. About the study: TCR clusters were mostly donor specific.

This CDR3 contains 15 residues. V gave up 6 bases and J gave up 1 base; unmatched junction bases: 6. Ten or more counts support this clonotype. What it recognizes is unknown. The 5'RACE method, run with constant-segment primers, produced TCR alpha and TCR beta cDNA libraries (carrying sample barcodes and UMIs). MiXCR, run by TCRdb on the 5' RACE reads, gives a single entry per CDR3 protein. This table holds roughly 600,000 distinct CDR3 sequences, roughly 18% found once. Study results and limitations: Contracting CD4+ clones sat mainly in CM and EM; CD8+ in EMRA.

The TCR was taken from an adult woman who had mild COVID-19 (a few samples of this study predate the infection). Cell type and time point are not known. The sequenced sample consisted of PBMCs or a T cell subset sorted from them (not recorded which). The chain links TRBV12-3 or TRBV12-4 to TRBJ2-5; 9 bases map to TRBD2. Here the CDR3 reads CASRRGLATQETQYF. The DNA of the CDR3 is TGTGCCAGCAGAAGAGGACTAGCGACCCAAGAGACCCAGTACTTC.